The clone carrying this TCR beta chain has more than one count but fewer than ten. This sample was taken from a study of blood T cell repertoires in COVID-19. Study-wide context: Researchers got acute and convalescent COVID-19 samples from the United States, Italy and Spain. Sample material is recorded as cDNA or gDNA derived from T cells, B-cell-depleted T cells, or PBMCs.

Germline CDR1 and CDR2: SGHRS and YFSETQ. The V gene lost 0 bases and the J gene lost 5 bases, with 8 bases spanning the gap. The CDR3 sequence is 14 residues long. Recovered participants had two consecutive negative NP/OP PCR tests, healthcare professional clearance, or symptom resolution. As handled by the study authors: Using reference gene primer amplification, nucleated cell counts were estimated. Measured with immunoSEQ multiplex PCR; TCRdb has only the in-frame clones, and not every one. That table is the source of V, J and clone size, and D and trimming were worked out from the DNA. The data contain more than 150,000 clones, approximately 82% of them seen just once; the ten biggest clones take up roughly 17%.

Sample: PBMCs or T cells enriched from blood (not recorded which). This TCR derives from a woman between 45 and 60 years old who had recovered from COVID-19. This rearrangement joins TRBV5-1 to TRBJ2-2, with D uncertain. CDR3 sequence: CASSLAPRTGELFF. The CDR3 region has the DNA TGCGCCAGCAGCTTGGCTCCTCGGACCGGGGAGCTGTTTTTT.